These 27 T cell receptor beta chains were sequenced from one sample in a study of T-cell reconstitution after alpha-beta-depleted transplantation in children. Preparation of the TCRbeta library was carried out with unique molecular identifiers. TCRdb independently ran MiXCR on the PCR reads; one entry per CDR3 protein. Among about 980,000 distinct CDR3 sequences listed, less than 30% were seen once. Sequenced here: PBMCs, mostly from graft donor cells, sampled 360 days after TCRalphabeta/CD19-depleted stem cell transplant. These receptors all come from a boy in the first two years of life who had a stem cell transplant for SCID, so the T cells may come from the graft donor.

The gene calls are TRBV7-9 and TRBJ1-2, with TRBD1 matching 7 bases. V lost 5 bases, J lost 3 bases, and 9 bases stayed unmatched. Germline loops: CDR1 SEHNR, CDR2 FQNEAQ (reference sequence). This CDR3 contains 15 residues. CDR3 amino acids: CASSPRQGGDYGYTF. In nucleotides, the CDR3 is TGTGCCAGCAGCCCGAGACAGGGCGGGGACTATGGCTACACCTTC.

This clonotype showed up many times. V gene TRBV5-1 combines with J gene TRBJ2-2; D is perhaps TRBD2 (6 bases). In germline, CDR1 is SGHRS, CDR2 YFSETQ. V lost 7 bases and J 2 bases, leaving 15 bases between the germline ends. The CDR3 runs 15 residues. The CDR3 loop reads CASQRAGTNTGELFF. As DNA, the CDR3 is TGCGCCAGCCAGCGAGCAGGGACTAACACCGGGGAGCTGTTTTTT.

This chain connects TRBV7-3 to TRBJ1-3; D is perhaps TRBD1 (5 bases). Germline assignment: CDR1 SGHTA and CDR2 FQGTGA. This CDR3 comprises 17 residues. V lost 5 bases and J 2 bases, leaving 19 bases between the germline ends. The CDR3 loop reads CASSPLPTGTPGNTIYF. CDR3 coding DNA: TGTGCCAGCAGCCCTTTGCCGACTGGGACCCCTGGAAACACCATATATTTT.

The chain carries TRBV5-1 and TRBJ2-3; 9 bases are a match to TRBD2. CDR1 SGHRS and CDR2 YFSETQ come from the germline V gene. V lost 7 bases and J lost 3; bases outside the gene matches: 9. CDR3 length: 15 residues. The CDR3 region has the DNA TGCGCCAGCCAGGGACTAGCAGGGACGACAGATACGCAGTATTTT. Translating gives CASQGLAGTTDTQYF. Based on the CDR3 plus reference TRBV5-1 and TRBJ2-3, the full variable domain is KAGVTQTPRYLIKTRGQQVTLSCSPISGHRSVSWYQQTPGQGLQFLFEYFSETQRNKGNFPGRFSGRQFSNSRSEMNVSTLELGDSALYLCASQGLAGTTDTQYFGPGTRLTVL.

This clonotype was detected ten times or more. The genes are TRBV24-1 and TRBJ2-3; D may be TRBD2 (5 bases). Germline V gives CDR1 KGHDR, CDR2 SFDVKD. The CDR3 totals 18 residues. V lost 3 bases to trimming and J lost 4 bases, with 22 bases between them. The CDR3 reads CATSDPPGVDGVPDTQYF. CDR3 nucleotide sequence: TGTGCCACCAGTGATCCGCCCGGGGTCGATGGGGTGCCAGATACGCAGTATTTT.

The chain couples TRBV5-6 to TRBJ2-7; D is perhaps TRBD1 (6 bases). This CDR3 comprises 13 residues. Germline loops: CDR1 SGHDT, CDR2 YYEEEE. Trimming took off 1 base at V and 5 bases at J, with 10 bases between the two ends. The CDR3 sequence is CASSLRTGHEQYF. The CDR3 DNA is TGTGCCAGCAGCTTGCGCACAGGGCACGAGCAGTACTTC.

The chain links TRBV6-1 to TRBJ2-6; a possible D gene is TRBD1 (6 bases). Germline V gene data show CDR1 as MNHNS and CDR2 as SASEGT. CDR3 length equals 16 residues. V gave up 6 bases and J gave up 2 bases, with 14 bases separating them. The CDR3 spells CASSVTGSPGANVLTF. For the CDR3, the DNA is TGTGCCAGCAGCGTGACAGGTTCGCCTGGGGCCAACGTCCTGACTTTC.

This rearrangement joins TRBV6-2 or TRBV6-3 to TRBJ2-7, with D hard to call. The V and J ends lost 1 base and 5 bases respectively, with 6 bases between them. This CDR3 is 12 amino acids long. Germline CDR1 reads MNHEY; CDR2 reads SVGEGT. The CDR3 nucleotides are TGTGCCAGCAGTTACTTTCCGCACGAGCAGTACTTC. This codes for CASSYFPHEQYF.

This clonotype was counted a few times. The V gene is TRBV20-1, the J gene TRBJ1-1; no reliable D call. This CDR3 region has 16 residues. Between the trimmed V and J ends, which lost 0 bases and 2 bases, there was a span of 16 bases. Per the germline V gene, CDR1 is DFQATT and CDR2 is SNEGSKA (reference sequence). The CDR3 DNA sequence: TGCAGTGCTAGAGATTCCCTCAAGATAGGTAACACTGAAGCTTTCTTT. This encodes CSARDSLKIGNTEAFF.

The rearrangement uses TRBV7-9 and TRBJ2-7; D is possibly TRBD1 or TRBD2 (5 bases each). This CDR3 region has 15 residues. Trimming pared 1 base from V and 2 bases from J, leaving 12 bases between. The germline CDR1 and CDR2 sequences are SEHNR and FQNEAQ (reference sequence). The CDR3 DNA follows: TGTGCCAGCAGCTTAGGCTGGGGACGAGCCTACGAGCAGTACTTC. Encoded protein: CASSLGWGRAYEQYF.

This clonotype has more than one count but fewer than ten. CDR3 sequence (DNA): TGCGCCAGCAGCTTGGGCGCCGGGACAGTGGGAGAGACCCAGTACTTC. It translates to CASSLGAGTVGETQYF. The rearrangement joins TRBV5-1 to TRBJ2-5; 7 bases are a match to TRBD1. CDR1 and CDR2 (germline): SGHRS, YFSETQ. The CDR3 spans 16 residues. V lost 0 bases, J lost 4 bases, and 9 bases stayed unmatched.

This chain uses TRBV10-3 with TRBJ2-2; the D gene is possibly TRBD1 (6 bases). The ends were cut back, 4 bases at V and 4 bases at J, with 13 bases in the middle. The CDR3 is made up of 15 amino acids. The germline V gene encodes CDR1 ENHRY and CDR2 SYGVKD. CDR3 nucleotides: TGTGCCATCAGTGGGGGGACACCCGTCACCGGGGAGCTGTTTTTT. This translates into CAISGGTPVTGELFF.

The rearrangement joins TRBV4-3 to TRBJ2-3; D remains unclear. CDR1 LGHNA and CDR2 YSLEER come from the germline V gene. This CDR3 has 16 amino acids. The germline V and J ends were trimmed by 1 base and 0 bases, with 11 bases remaining between them. CDR3 amino acids: CASSQGRHGSTDTQYF. As DNA, the CDR3 is TGCGCCAGCAGCCAAGGTCGGCACGGGAGCACAGATACGCAGTATTTT.

This clonotype has a handful of counts. CDR3 nucleotides: TGTGCCAGCAGCCGGGATATTGGGACAGATACGCAGTATTTT. Translation gives CASSRDIGTDTQYF. The V gene is TRBV11-1, the J gene TRBJ2-3; tentative D call: TRBD2 (5 bases). The germline V gene encodes CDR1 SGHAT and CDR2 FQDESV (reference sequence). The CDR3 has 14 residues. V was clipped by 5 bases and J by 3 bases, with 12 bases between them.

The rearrangement uses TRBV7-2 and TRBJ2-7; TRBD1 might be the D (8 bases). Germline values: CDR1 SGHTA, CDR2 FQGNSA. The CDR3 is made up of 15 amino acids. V lost 2 bases and J 2 bases, leaving 13 bases between the germline ends. CDR3 nucleotides: TGTGCCAGCAGCTTACAGGGGGCGGGGGCCTACGAGCAGTACTTC. The encoded protein is CASSLQGAGAYEQYF.

V usage is TRBV6-6 and J usage is TRBJ1-1; D gene ambiguous. Deletions cut 8 bases from V and 1 base from J, with 5 bases between. The length of the CDR3 is 11 residues. CDR1 and CDR2 (germline): MNHNY, SVGAGI (reference sequence). CDR3 region: CASDGNTEAFF. CDR3 coding DNA: TGTGCCAGCGACGGGAACACTGAAGCTTTCTTT.

The chain is built from TRBV29-1 and TRBJ2-1, with D possibly being TRBD1 (6 bases). V lost 8 bases, J lost 4 bases, and 15 bases lay in between. This CDR3 spans 13 amino acids. The germline V gene has CDR1 SQVTM and CDR2 ANQGSEA. CDR3 residues: CSLTIQGYNEQFF. The CDR3 DNA sequence: TGCAGCCTGACCATACAGGGTTACAATGAGCAGTTCTTC.

This clonotype occurred many times. This rearrangement joins TRBV25-1 to TRBJ2-6; D ambiguous. From germline, CDR1 is MGHDK and CDR2 SYGVNS. Trimming removed 8 bases at V and 4 bases at J, with 9 bases between. The CDR3 is 13 residues long. The CDR3 region has the DNA TGTGCCAGCCTCGGTGCCGGGGCCAACGTCCTGACTTTC. Its translation: CASLGAGANVLTF.

The table lists this clonotype with a count of one. The chain has TRBV7-8 and TRBJ2-3, with D unresolved. Germline CDR1 is SGHVS and CDR2 is FQNEAQ. Trimming took 3 bases from V and 11 from J, leaving 24 bases between them. The CDR3 extends over 16 amino acids. CDR3 in amino acids: CASSFYRASPLGMQYF. DNA for the CDR3: TGTGCCAGCAGCTTCTATCGGGCTTCTCCCTTAGGCATGCAGTATTTT.

The chain joins TRBV7-7 to TRBJ2-1; D gene uncertain. Trimming cost V 3 bases and J 6 bases, with 12 bases left between them. Germline-derived CDR1 and CDR2 are SSHAT and FNYEAQ (reference sequence). The CDR3 runs 14 residues. CDR3 amino acids: CASSFSPRGNEQFF. Written as DNA, the CDR3 is TGTGCCAGCAGCTTCTCTCCGAGAGGCAATGAGCAGTTCTTC.

This clonotype was recorded a few times. The rearrangement links TRBV14 to TRBJ2-7; no clear D. The CDR3 loop spans 19 amino acids. Trimming left V 0 bases short and J 0 bases short, with 21 bases between. Germline V lookup: CDR1 SGHDN, CDR2 FVKESK. Written as DNA, the CDR3 is TGTGCCAGCAGCCAAGAGACGCGCCCTTTTGGACGGGCCTCCTACGAGCAGTACTTC. Encoded protein: CASSQETRPFGRASYEQYF.

This clonotype was counted a few times. The J gene is TRBJ1-2, the V gene TRBV7-2; 9 bases are shared with TRBD1. J was trimmed by 2 bases and V by 6 bases; bases with no gene match: 7. CDR1 SGHTA and CDR2 FQGNSA come from the germline V gene. The CDR3 spans 15 residues. The CDR3 bases are TGTGCCAGCAGACCGACGACAGGGGGGAACTATGGCTACACCTTC. Amino acids: CASRPTTGGNYGYTF. The full variable domain, rest sourced from reference TRBV7-2 and TRBJ1-2, is GAGVSQSPSNKVTEKGKDVELRCDPISGHTALYWYRQSLGQGLEFLIYFQGNSAPDKSGLPSDRFSAERTGGSVSTLTIQRTQQEDSAVYLCASRPTTGGNYGYTFGSGTRLTVV.

This chain joins TRBV5-1 and TRBJ2-1; D is possibly TRBD2 (5 bases). V was clipped by 2 bases and J by 4 bases, with 10 bases between them. The CDR3 consists of 14 residues. The germline V gene encodes CDR1 SGHRS and CDR2 YFSETQ. The CDR3 bases are TGCGCCAGCAGCTTTGAGCGGCCGTACAATGAGCAGTTCTTC. The encoded protein is CASSFERPYNEQFF.

The V call is TRBV12-3 or TRBV12-4, the J call TRBJ2-6; D assignment may be TRBD1 or TRBD2 (5 bases each). CDR3 length: 16 residues. The V end was cut by 4 bases, the J end by 0 bases, with 10 bases between. In DNA form, the CDR3 reads TGTGCCAGCAGTTCCCCGGGACCCTCTGGGGCCAACGTCCTGACTTTC. As protein: CASSSPGPSGANVLTF.

This sequence joins TRBV4-2 and TRBJ2-6; D is ambiguous. The CDR3 contains 15 residues. CDR1 is LGHNA, CDR2 YNFKEQ, per germline. The ends were cut back, 1 base at V and 4 bases at J, with 8 bases in the middle. CDR3 sequence: CASSQVLTGANVLTF. As DNA, the CDR3 is TGTGCCAGCAGCCAAGTGTTGACCGGGGCCAACGTCCTGACTTTC.

This clonotype was detected once. The DNA for the CDR3 is TGTGCCAGCCTTAAGATGACGGGGGGGGGCTACAATGAGCAGTTCTTC. It yields the protein CASLKMTGGGYNEQFF. The chain couples TRBV12-3 or TRBV12-4 to TRBJ2-1; 8 bases map to TRBD2. J was trimmed by 3 bases and V by 8 bases; bases with no gene match: 12. This CDR3 region has 16 residues.

The chain couples TRBV7-2 to TRBJ2-1; D call uncertain. The germline V gene encodes CDR1 SGHTA and CDR2 FQGNSA. CDR3 length: 16 amino acids. The V gene lost 8 bases and the J gene lost 0 bases, with 17 bases spanning the gap. This chain's CDR3 is CASGPRILFSYNEQFF. The CDR3 coding sequence is TGTGCCAGCGGCCCCAGAATCCTCTTCTCCTACAATGAGCAGTTCTTC.